This T cell receptor (beta chain) came from a study of T cells in Graves' hyperthyroidism and ophthalmopathy. General study findings and limits: In validation, the model predicted ophthalmopathy. These predictions came a median around 5.9 months before onset. Also found in blood were most expanded thyroid clonotypes above 0.001.

Uncontrolled infection, other autoimmune disease, pregnancy or lactation led to exclusion. Amplified TCR beta CDR3 regions came from RNA transcripts. The study used the HTBI primer set for a first-round RT-PCR of the TCR CDR3. TCRdb used MiXCR to reprocess the multiplex PCR reads, holding one entry per CDR3 protein. This table holds 500,000 to 600,000 distinct CDR3 sequences, 16% found once. The CDR3 runs to 14 residues. The germline CDR1 and CDR2 sequences are DFQATT and SNEGSKA (reference sequence). Losses at the gene ends were 5 bases for V and 2 bases for J; bases not matched to a gene: 5. This clonotype occurred many times. Its target is not known.

The sequence was obtained from a woman between 18 and 30 years old with Graves' hyperthyroidism. The sequencing input was blood. The chain recombines TRBV20-1 with TRBJ2-3, with 9 bases fitting TRBD2. CDR3: CSASLAGVTDTQYF. Here the CDR3 DNA reads TGCAGTGCTTCCTTAGCGGGAGTCACAGATACGCAGTATTTT.